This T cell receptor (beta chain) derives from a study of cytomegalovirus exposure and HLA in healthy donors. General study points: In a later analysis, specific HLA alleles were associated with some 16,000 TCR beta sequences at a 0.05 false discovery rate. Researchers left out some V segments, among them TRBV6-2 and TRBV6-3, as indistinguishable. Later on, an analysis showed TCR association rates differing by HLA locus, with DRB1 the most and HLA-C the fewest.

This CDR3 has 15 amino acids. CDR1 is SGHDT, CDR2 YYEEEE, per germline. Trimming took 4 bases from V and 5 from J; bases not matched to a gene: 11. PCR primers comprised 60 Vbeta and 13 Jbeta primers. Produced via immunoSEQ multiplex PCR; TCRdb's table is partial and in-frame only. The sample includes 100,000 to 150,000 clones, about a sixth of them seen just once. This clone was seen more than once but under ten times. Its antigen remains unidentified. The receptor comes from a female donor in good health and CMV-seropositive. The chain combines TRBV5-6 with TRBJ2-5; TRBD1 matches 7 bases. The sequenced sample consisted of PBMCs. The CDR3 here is CASSQPGQSRETQYF. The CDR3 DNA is TGTGCCAGCAGCCAACCGGGACAGAGTAGGGAGACCCAGTACTTC.